These T cell receptor beta chains were read from a single sample in a study of T cell responses to AZD1222 COVID-19 vaccine. The table came from immunoSEQ multiplex PCR; TCRdb's copy has only in-frame clones and leaves some out. The sample has some 39,000 clones; roughly 87% are singletons. The specimen was peripheral blood, collected 28 days after the second AZD1222 dose. These receptors all stem from an adult who received the AZD1222 COVID-19 vaccine. Each CDR3 is given with its conserved first and last residue. The order of the fields is V gene, D gene, clone size, J gene, CDR3 protein, CDR3 DNA. A D gene is named only where the DNA matches it firmly. Rows give clone size only sometimes, using once, few, many, or a class for an expanded clone.

>TRBV19|TRBD1|once|TRBJ1-2
CASSIGGTAAYGYTF
TGTGCCAGTAGTATAGGAGGGACAGCTGCCTATGGCTACACCTTC
>TRBV6-1|TRBD2|-|TRBJ2-7
CASSEDWGGEQYF
TGTGCCAGCAGTGAAGATTGGGGGGGCGAGCAGTACTTC
>TRBV6-2/TRBV6-3|-|-|TRBJ1-4
CASSTVLANEKLFF
TGTGCCAGCAGTACCGTACTTGCAAATGAAAAACTGTTTTTT
>TRBV4-2|TRBD1|-|TRBJ1-5
CASSQDRGDNQPQHF
TGTGCCAGCAGCCAAGACAGGGGGGACAATCAGCCCCAGCATTTT
>TRBV5-5|TRBD2|few|TRBJ2-1
CASSLGSGLYNEQFF
TGTGCCAGCAGCTTGGGTAGCGGGCTTTACAATGAGCAGTTCTTC
>TRBV5-1|TRBD2|-|TRBJ2-7
CASRTGGSSYEQYF
TGCGCCAGCAGAACCGGCGGGAGCTCCTACGAGCAGTACTTC
>TRBV11-3|-|-|TRBJ2-1
CASSAGINNEQFF
TGTGCCAGCAGCGCCGGGATAAACAATGAGCAGTTCTTC
>TRBV6-5|-|-|TRBJ2-3
CASRSRRTDTQYF
TGTGCCAGCAGGTCCCGGCGAACAGATACGCAGTATTTT
>TRBV12-3/TRBV12-4|-|-|TRBJ2-7
CASSPSRAYEQYF
TGTGCCAGCAGTCCCTCCCGGGCCTACGAGCAGTACTTC
>TRBV10-1|-|once|TRBJ2-2
CASSRTGSTGELFF
TGCGCCAGCAGTAGAACAGGGTCGACCGGGGAGCTGTTTTTT
>TRBV7-8|-|-|TRBJ2-5
CASSLVIGPYQETQYF
TGTGCCAGCAGCTTAGTGATAGGGCCCTACCAAGAGACCCAGTACTTC
>TRBV5-1|-|-|TRBJ2-7
CASSHPGRDHYEQYF
TGCGCCAGCAGCCACCCGGGACGAGACCACTACGAGCAGTACTTC
>TRBV19|TRBD1|-|TRBJ2-2
CASSFAGTGSTGELFF
TGTGCCAGTAGTTTTGCCGGGACAGGGTCTACCGGGGAGCTGTTTTTT
>TRBV9|-|-|TRBJ2-6
CASSVVPRVEGGANVLTF
TGTGCCAGCAGCGTCGTCCCGCGGGTGGAAGGAGGGGCCAACGTCCTGACTTTC
>TRBV7-2|-|-|TRBJ1-6
CASSLVGIGNSPLHF
TGTGCCAGCAGCTTAGTGGGGATCGGGAATTCACCCCTCCACTTT
>TRBV5-6|TRBD1|once|TRBJ2-1
CASSLDRGNNEQFF
TGTGCCAGCAGCTTGGACAGGGGAAACAATGAGCAGTTCTTC
>TRBV3-1/TRBV3-2|TRBD1|-|TRBJ2-7
CASSLPGQGGEQYF
TGTGCCAGCAGCCTTCCGGGACAGGGGGGTGAGCAGTACTTC
>TRBV7-2|-|-|TRBJ1-2
CASSPARFPGRDGYTF
TGTGCCAGCAGCCCAGCGAGATTTCCAGGGCGGGATGGCTACACCTTC
>TRBV6-5|TRBD1|-|TRBJ1-2
CASSYSRQGAHSGYTF
TGTGCCAGCAGTTACTCGCGACAGGGGGCGCATAGCGGCTACACCTTC
>TRBV11-2|-|-|TRBJ2-3
CASSRTGSADTQYF
TGTGCCAGCAGCCGGACGGGCAGCGCAGATACGCAGTATTTT
>TRBV6-5|-|-|TRBJ1-4
CASSYGAVNEKLFF
TGTGCCAGCAGTTACGGCGCAGTTAATGAAAAACTGTTTTTT
>TRBV5-8|-|-|TRBJ1-2
CASSSGTHYGYTF
TGTGCCAGCAGCTCGGGCACCCACTATGGCTACACCTTC
>TRBV9|-|few|TRBJ1-6
CASSGTAFISPLHF
TGTGCCAGCAGCGGGACTGCGTTTATTTCACCCCTCCACTTT
>TRBV6-2/TRBV6-3|-|-|TRBJ1-2
CASSYGGSGGYGYTF
TGTGCCAGCAGTTACGGGGGCAGCGGGGGATATGGCTACACCTTC
>TRBV2|-|-|TRBJ1-5
CASNDNSNQPQHF
TGTGCCAGCAACGACAATAGCAATCAGCCCCAGCATTTT
>TRBV12-3/TRBV12-4|-|once|TRBJ1-5
CASSLRGNQPQHF
TGTGCCAGCAGTCTGAGGGGAAATCAGCCCCAGCATTTT
>TRBV20-1|-|-|TRBJ1-5
CSASEGWADQPQHF
TGCAGTGCTAGTGAGGGTTGGGCGGATCAGCCCCAGCATTTT
>TRBV2|-|-|TRBJ2-5
CASSEKGLLSQETQYF
TGTGCCAGCAGTGAAAAGGGACTCTTGAGTCAAGAGACCCAGTACTTC
>TRBV5-8|-|-|TRBJ1-5
CASSLGKLANQPQHF
TGTGCCAGCAGCTTGGGCAAATTAGCAAATCAGCCCCAGCATTTT
>TRBV6-2/TRBV6-3|-|few|TRBJ1-5
CASSEDRINQPQHF
TGTGCCAGCAGCGAGGACAGAATCAATCAGCCCCAGCATTTT
>TRBV5-1|-|-|TRBJ1-4
CASSLGRVNNEKLFF
TGCGCCAGCAGCTTGGGCAGGGTTAATAATGAAAAACTGTTTTTT
>TRBV5-4|TRBD1|-|TRBJ1-1
CASTNPDRGLEAFF
TGTGCCAGCACCAACCCCGACAGGGGGCTCGAAGCTTTCTTT
>TRBV3-1/TRBV3-2|-|-|TRBJ1-2
CASSPTKRSYGYTF
TGTGCCAGCAGCCCAACTAAAAGGAGCTATGGCTACACCTTC
>TRBV11-2|-|-|TRBJ2-1
CASSLGTSSYNEQFF
TGTGCCAGCAGCTTAGGGACGAGCTCCTACAATGAGCAGTTCTTC
>TRBV7-2|TRBD2|-|TRBJ2-5
CASSLLAGGQTQYF
TGTGCCAGCAGCTTACTAGCGGGGGGGCAGACCCAGTACTTC
>TRBV9|-|few|TRBJ1-3
CASSVEGVAGNTIYF
TGTGCCAGCAGCGTAGAGGGGGTTGCTGGAAACACCATATATTTT
>TRBV10-3|-|-|TRBJ1-1
CAIRPSDSSITEAFF
TGTGCCATCAGGCCATCGGACAGTTCGATCACTGAAGCTTTCTTT